Sequencing of this T cell receptor (beta chain) was carried out in a study of cytomegalovirus exposure and HLA in healthy donors (dated by TCRdb to 2016 to 2017). In the study overall: According to a later analysis, one platform produced both the 100 to 150 validation repertoires and the 666 repertoires of the first cohort. In addition to the first cohort of 666 subjects, a separate validation cohort of some 120 different subjects was used. To predict cytomegalovirus infection status, the study combined high-throughput TCR immunosequencing, statistical association of individual TCRs with disease status, and machine learning. The study was designed to test whether signatures of past pathogen exposure could be identified by cataloging public T cell receptors.

For CDR1 and CDR2, the germline V gene lists SGHRS and YFSETQ. V trim: 5 bases; J trim: 5 bases; unmatched bases: 6. From the cysteine up to the phenylalanine, the CDR3 has a length of 13 residues. Just CDR3 DNA is preserved here, 39 bases in frame from base 1. The donors were included in the validation cohort of some 120 subjects, a group kept apart from the roughly 670-subject first cohort. Points on this clone: It lacks a known antigen. Base qualities are not at hand, and no much larger clone is one base apart.

Paper-wide results and their limitations: Subsequent analysis determined that TCRs grouped into clusters in the first cohort also showed a tendency toward co-occurrence across the roughly 110 validation repertoires, and 85% to 95% of cluster scores exceeded 0. While some public TCRs were present in many individuals, most TCR sequences turned up only very rarely across donors. It was suggested by the authors that the approach could potentially be generalized to other disease states and immunological phenotypes. In both the original and validation cohorts, the classifier was reported to diagnose cytomegalovirus status with high specificity and sensitivity. Three of the identified cytomegalovirus-associated TCR beta chains were confirmed in vitro to be specific for cytomegalovirus antigens. A later analysis lacked HLA typing for the validation cohort, so it scored co-occurrence in that cohort across all 120 repertoires. In the study, 150 to 200 TCR beta chains were listed as associated with cytomegalovirus.

Library creation used the immunoSEQ multiplex PCR assay. The paper's processing steps were these. To diagnose cytomegalovirus status from the catalog of TCR beta chain sequences, a statistical classification framework was built. In TCRdb, the immuneACCESS table is reduced to in-frame sequences with V and J assigned. These tables do not hold every clone; where another copy was compared, an unresolved V gene accounts for under half, and the others remain unexplained. V, J and clone size were drawn from that table, and D and trimming were deduced from the DNA. For this sample there are approximately 150,000 clones; 80% to 95% appear just once. About 0.64% of the sample rests with the top ten.

Sequencing used PBMCs. The sequence came from a man aged 18 to 29 in good health and CMV-seronegative. This chain joins TRBV5-1 to TRBJ2-5; TRBD1 lines up with 7 middle nucleotides. The CDR3 in this case is CASSGQGVETQYF. At the DNA level, the sequence is TGCGCCAGCAGTGGTCAGGGGGTGGAGACCCAGTACTTC.